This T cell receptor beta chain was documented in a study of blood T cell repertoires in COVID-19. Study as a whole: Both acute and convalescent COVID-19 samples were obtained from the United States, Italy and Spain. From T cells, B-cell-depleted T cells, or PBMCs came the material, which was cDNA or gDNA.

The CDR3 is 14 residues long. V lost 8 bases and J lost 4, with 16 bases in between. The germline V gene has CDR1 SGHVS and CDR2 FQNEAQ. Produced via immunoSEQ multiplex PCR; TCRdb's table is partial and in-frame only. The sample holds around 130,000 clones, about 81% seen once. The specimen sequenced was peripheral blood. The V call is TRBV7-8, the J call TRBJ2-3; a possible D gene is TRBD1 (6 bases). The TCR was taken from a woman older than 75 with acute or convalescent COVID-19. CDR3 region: CASGSQGSADTQYF. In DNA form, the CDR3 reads TGTGCCAGCGGGTCTCAGGGGTCCGCAGATACGCAGTATTTT.